This TCR beta chain came from a study of T cells expressing NK-cell markers. Germline V gives CDR1 SNHLY, CDR2 FYNNEI. The CDR3 is 14 amino acids. For TCR beta, cDNA was produced by 5'RACE template switching with UMIs. TCRdb re-called the 5' RACE reads; one entry per CDR3 protein, DNA not given. This repertoire includes 500,000 or so distinct CDR3 sequences. The specimen was blood T cells: a sorted CD56 or NKG2C T cell subset, CD4+ or CD8+ T cells, or bulk PBMC T cells (not recorded which). This receptor was taken from a man aged 18 to 29 in good health. The chain has TRBV2 and TRBJ2-3; lacking DNA, the TRBD1 call made by TCRdb goes unchecked. CDR3 loop: CASIVGASTDTQYF.